Listed below are T cell receptor beta chains from one sample, sequenced in a study of CD8 T cells in ankylosing spondylitis. TCRdb passed the 5' RACE reads through MiXCR, listing each CDR3 protein once. The data hold about 540,000 distinct CDR3 sequences, with 9.5% to 15% observed a single time. The material sequenced was blood, either unsorted or a sorted T cell fraction (not recorded which). Every receptor here comes from a male donor with ankylosing spondylitis. Each CDR3 is given with its conserved first and last residue. A D gene is named only where the DNA matches it firmly. Expanded clones get a size class; other rows say once, few or many, or leave the size out.

CDR3aa,abundance,d_gene,v_gene
CASSLATGVAKNIQYF,-,TRBD1,TRBV7-9
CASREDRMYTGELFF,-,TRBD1,TRBV27
CASSRQGAVGYTF,few,TRBD1,TRBV7-9
CASRLGQAGNGYTF,few,TRBD1,TRBV7-9
CASSYGYINQPQHF,few,-,TRBV6-2/TRBV6-3
CASSRGQGNGNTIYF,many,TRBD1,TRBV7-9
CASSEGRFGPLHF,-,-,TRBV6-1
CASSSPRGELLF,-,-,TRBV13
CARTSAGSPTDTQYF,-,-,TRBV2
CASSPRDYFGGELFF,-,TRBD2,TRBV18
CASSHRQRVSANGYTF,-,-,TRBV3-1
CSASGSGQDHQPQHF,many,TRBD1,TRBV20-1
CASSPKPGTADVNNEQFF,-,-,TRBV18
CASSPESNVGNNEQFF,-,-,TRBV18
CATSRVPGQRSYSNQPQHF,-,TRBD1,TRBV15
CASRPGTDPGNTIYF,-,TRBD1,TRBV5-1
CASSPGGGNGELFF,many,TRBD2,TRBV12-3/TRBV12-4